The sequence of this T cell receptor beta chain was determined in a study of graft-versus-host responses after intestinal transplantation. Background on the study: Anti-thymocyte globulin induction preceded about 3 years of tacrolimus and steroid maintenance in all recipients.

This clone was observed once. Antigen specificity is unknown. Libraries were prepared by immunoSEQ multiplex PCR; TCRdb keeps only in-frame clonotypes and omits some of them. The data contain 80,000 to 95,000 clones, 85% to 95% of them singletons. This CDR3 region has 15 residues. Germline CDR1 reads SGHVS; CDR2 reads FQNEAQ. Trimming left V 1 base short and J 0 bases short, with 6 bases between. The chain employs TRBV7-8 and TRBJ1-4; D gene uncertain. This receptor was identified in a human donor who received an intestinal transplant. Sequencing was performed on unstimulated CD8+ T cells sorted from spleen or lymph node cells, taken before intestinal transplant. Written as DNA, the CDR3 is TGTGCCAGCAGCTTAGGGGCAGCAACTAATGAAAAACTGTTTTTT. Residues: CASSLGAATNEKLFF. Full variable domain (rest looked up from reference TRBV7-8 and TRBJ1-4): GAGVSQSPRYKVAKRGQDVALRCDPISGHVSLFWYQQALGQGPEFLTYFQNEAQLDKSGLPSDRFFAERPEGSVSTLKIQRTQQEDSAVYLCASSLGAATNEKLFFGSGTQLSVL.